Listed here is a single T cell receptor beta chain. J gave up 3 bases and V 5 bases, and 3 bases lay outside the gene matches. The CDR3 runs to 15 residues. Looked up from germline, CDR1 is WSHSY and CDR2 is SAAADI. This sample was included in a study of shared clonotypes between healthy human individuals. Sequenced by immunoSEQ multiplex PCR; TCRdb stores in-frame clones only, minus some. This sample has about 1.1 million clones, with about 80% found just once. What was sequenced was memory CD4+ T cells from PBMCs. The subset is: CD45RA-negative fraction. This TCR was sampled from a man aged 18 to 30 in good health. Some clones in this sample may be carry-over from other donors' samples. This chain connects TRBV10-2 to TRBJ1-5, with 11 bases fitting TRBD1. In DNA form, the CDR3 reads TGCGCCAGCAGTACGGGACAGGGGGTCAATCAGCCCCAGCATTTT. It is translated as CASSTGQGVNQPQHF.